The clone carrying this T cell receptor beta chain was seen ten or more times. Its specificity is not known. This sample was included in a study of CD8+CD57+ T cells in acquired aplastic anemia. Across the whole study: Sorting CD4+ and CD8+ cells gave DNA averaging approximately 3 ug. CD4+ reads averaged around 10 million in healthy donors. Notes on the study in general: Patients and controls shared twenty-nine CD8+ CDR3 sequences. Between the patient and control groups, CD8+ Simpson's diversity did not differ significantly.

The CDR3 is made up of 14 amino acids. Germline V gene lookup returns CDR1 DFQATT and CDR2 SNEGSKA (reference sequence). The junction had 2 bases not matched to a gene; V was cut back by 4 bases and J by 4 bases. It was genomic DNA that served as the template for profiling TCR beta VDJ and CDR3. TCRdb re-called the reads with MiXCR, one entry per CDR3 protein. Here the sample spans about 190,000 distinct CDR3 sequences, around 50% being singletons. This TCR derives from a human donor in good health, serving as a control. This rearrangement joins TRBV20-1 to TRBJ2-5, with 14 bases aligning to TRBD2. Sequenced sample: sorted CD4+, CD8+, or CD8+CD57+ T cells (not recorded which) from PBMCs. The CDR3 loop is CSATGLAGGETQYF. The CDR3 coding sequence is TGCAGTGCTACTGGACTAGCGGGGGGAGAGACCCAGTACTTC.